A selection of T cell receptor beta chains follows, all from one sample in a study of T cells after yellow fever vaccination. TCRdb re-called the 5' RACE reads with MiXCR, one entry per CDR3 protein. The sample lists some 400,000 distinct CDR3 sequences, around 6.4% occurring once. The sequenced sample was PBMCs, obtained 5 days after the yellow fever booster vaccination. These receptors all stem from a young man who received the YFV17D yellow fever vaccine. The CDR3 runs from the conserved cysteine through the conserved F or W. Fields, in order: CDR3 DNA, CDR3 protein, J gene, D gene, V gene, clone size, CDR3 length. D genes are given only for firm matches. Expanded clones are given a class, and other clones once, few, many or no size at all.

CDR3nt: TGTGCCAGCAGCTTAGCGATTGGCTACAATGAGCAGTTCTTC
CDR3aa: CASSLAIGYNEQFF
j_gene: TRBJ2-1
d_gene: .
v_gene: TRBV11-2
abundance: .
len: 14

CDR3nt: TGTGCCAGCTCTACCGGGACTAGCTCCTACGAGCAGTACTTC
CDR3aa: CASSTGTSSYEQYF
j_gene: TRBJ2-7
d_gene: TRBD2
v_gene: TRBV18
abundance: many
len: 14

CDR3nt: TGTGCCAGCAGCTACCTCCGGCCCCGGTGGGAGGAGCAGTACTTC
CDR3aa: CASSYLRPRWEEQYF
j_gene: TRBJ2-7
d_gene: .
v_gene: TRBV7-2
abundance: .
len: 15

CDR3nt: TGCAGCGTCGGTCCCGGGGATACGAACACCGGGGAGCTGTTTTTT
CDR3aa: CSVGPGDTNTGELFF
j_gene: TRBJ2-2
d_gene: .
v_gene: TRBV29-1
abundance: many
len: 15

CDR3nt: TGTGCCAGCAGCTCGAACAGGAAAGAGACCCAGTACTTC
CDR3aa: CASSSNRKETQYF
j_gene: TRBJ2-5
d_gene: .
v_gene: TRBV12-3/TRBV12-4
abundance: few
len: 13

CDR3nt: TGTGCCAGCAGCTCAGCGTGGGGATCTCACTATGGCTACACCTTC
CDR3aa: CASSSAWGSHYGYTF
j_gene: TRBJ1-2
d_gene: .
v_gene: TRBV7-2
abundance: many
len: 15

CDR3nt: TGCAGTGCTAGAAAGAATGCGGGAGGGCCGATCAATGAGCAGTTCTTC
CDR3aa: CSARKNAGGPINEQFF
j_gene: TRBJ2-1
d_gene: TRBD2
v_gene: TRBV20-1
abundance: many
len: 16

CDR3nt: TGTGCCAGCAGCTTGTTACCGCCTGAAAAACTGTTTTTT
CDR3aa: CASSLLPPEKLFF
j_gene: TRBJ1-4
d_gene: .
v_gene: TRBV5-5
abundance: .
len: 13

CDR3nt: TGCAGTGCTAGAGACGCGGGACTCCTGAGCACAGATACGCAGTATTTT
CDR3aa: CSARDAGLLSTDTQYF
j_gene: TRBJ2-3
d_gene: .
v_gene: TRBV20-1
abundance: few
len: 16

CDR3nt: TGTGCCAGCAGAGACTTTGGGGAGACCCAGTACTTC
CDR3aa: CASRDFGETQYF
j_gene: TRBJ2-5
d_gene: .
v_gene: TRBV12-3/TRBV12-4
abundance: few
len: 12